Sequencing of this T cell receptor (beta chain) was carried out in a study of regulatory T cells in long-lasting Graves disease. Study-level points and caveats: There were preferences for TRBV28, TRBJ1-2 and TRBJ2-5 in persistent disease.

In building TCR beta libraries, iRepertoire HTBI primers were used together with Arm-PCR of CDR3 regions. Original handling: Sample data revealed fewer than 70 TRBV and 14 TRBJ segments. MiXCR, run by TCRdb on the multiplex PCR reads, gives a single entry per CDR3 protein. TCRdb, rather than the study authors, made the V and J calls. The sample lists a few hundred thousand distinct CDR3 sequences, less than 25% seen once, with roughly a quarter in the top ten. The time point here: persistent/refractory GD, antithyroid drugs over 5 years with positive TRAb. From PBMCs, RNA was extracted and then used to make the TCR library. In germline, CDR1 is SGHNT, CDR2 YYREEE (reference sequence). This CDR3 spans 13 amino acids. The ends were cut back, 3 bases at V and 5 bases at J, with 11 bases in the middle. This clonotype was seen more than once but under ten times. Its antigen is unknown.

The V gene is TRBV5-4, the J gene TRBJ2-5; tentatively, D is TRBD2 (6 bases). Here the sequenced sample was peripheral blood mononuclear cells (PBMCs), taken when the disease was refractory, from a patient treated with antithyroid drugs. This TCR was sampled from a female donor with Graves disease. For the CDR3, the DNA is TGTGCCAGCAGCTCGGGGGAGTATGAGACCCAGTACTTC. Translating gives CASSSGEYETQYF.